One and the same sample provided the 32 T cell receptor beta chains below, sequenced in a study of cytomegalovirus exposure and HLA in healthy donors. With 60 Vbeta and 13 Jbeta primers, the PCR was carried out. The table came from immunoSEQ multiplex PCR; TCRdb's copy has only in-frame clones and leaves some out. The repertoire consists of under 150,000 clones, with roughly two thirds occurring once and the leading ten covering 1% to 1.5%. Sequenced input: PBMCs. The receptors here all came from a woman in her forties in good health and CMV-seronegative.

In this sample, this clone turned up once. The chain combines TRBV6-5 with TRBJ1-6, with D uncertain. V lost 6 bases and J lost 7, with 7 bases in between. This CDR3 has 12 residues. The germline V gene encodes CDR1 MNHEY and CDR2 SVGAGI. This CDR3 is CASREANSPLHF. The CDR3 DNA follows: TGTGCCAGCAGGGAGGCCAATTCACCCCTCCACTTT.

The chain joins TRBV18 to TRBJ2-7; 9 nucleotides line up with TRBD1. With V trimmed by 10 bases and J by 6 bases, 16 bases remained unmatched. The CDR3 has 15 residues. In germline, CDR1 is KGHSH, CDR2 LQKENI. CDR3: CATRSGQGNLREQYF. The CDR3 DNA follows: TGTGCCACTCGTTCGGGACAGGGCAATTTACGCGAGCAGTACTTC.

The chain has TRBV4-1 and TRBJ2-2; TRBD2 might be the D (7 bases). The CDR3 is 15 amino acids. Trimming stripped 1 base from V and 4 bases from J, with 10 bases between. CDR1 is MGHRA and CDR2 is YSYEKL in the germline V gene. Here the CDR3 DNA reads TGCGCCAGCAGCCAAGTGGGGGGGCGCACCGGGGAGCTGTTTTTT. This encodes CASSQVGGRTGELFF.

V and J are TRBV28 and TRBJ1-4; TRBD1 matches 11 bases. Germline V gives CDR1 MDHEN, CDR2 SYDVKM. The CDR3 is made up of 15 amino acids. J was trimmed by 7 bases and V by 5 bases; bases with no gene match: 6. DNA for the CDR3: TGTGCCAGCAGTACCCCCGGGACAGGGGGTGAAAAACTGTTTTTT. Encoded protein: CASSTPGTGGEKLFF. The whole variable domain, filled in from reference TRBV28 and TRBJ1-4, reads DVKVTQSSRYLVKRTGEKVFLECVQDMDHENMFWYRQDPGLGLRLIYFSYDVKMKEKGDIPEGYSVSREKKERFSLILESASTNQTSMYLCASSTPGTGGEKLFFGSGTQLSVL.

V is TRBV9 and J is TRBJ2-1, with 8 bases identical to TRBD1. The CDR3 is 15 amino acids. Trimming cost V 4 bases and J 4 bases; bases outside gene matches: 7. The V gene's germline CDR1 is SGDLS and CDR2 YYNGEE. The CDR3 here is CASSTSGQEYNEQFF. The CDR3 DNA sequence: TGTGCCAGCAGCACCTCGGGACAGGAGTACAATGAGCAGTTCTTC.

In its sample, this clone was seen a few times. CDR3 sequence reads: CASSPQAAQETQYF. Here the CDR3 DNA reads TGTGCCAGCAGCCCGCAAGCGGCACAAGAGACCCAGTACTTC. The chain carries TRBV11-2 and TRBJ2-5, with a weak D call TRBD2 (5 bases). Germline loops: CDR1 SGHAT, CDR2 FQNNGV. The V end lost 5 bases, the J end lost 2 bases, and 12 bases lay between the germline ends. CDR3 length: 14 residues.

The chain links TRBV5-1 to TRBJ1-4; D remains unclear. Germline V gene sequence: CDR1 SGHRS, CDR2 YFSETQ. Trimming cost V 2 bases and J 8 bases, with 10 bases left between them. This CDR3 is built from 13 residues. The CDR3 loop is CASSFAGREKLFF. The CDR3 DNA reads as TGCGCCAGCAGCTTTGCCGGTCGGGAAAAACTGTTTTTT.

The chain employs TRBV28 and TRBJ2-7; 7 nucleotides match TRBD1. J was trimmed by 4 bases and V by 6 bases; bases with no gene match: 6. CDR3 length equals 13 residues. Germline lookup yields CDR1 MDHEN and CDR2 SYDVKM. This CDR3 is CASSPGQTYEQYV. The CDR3 bases are TGTGCCAGCAGCCCGGGACAGACTTACGAGCAGTACGTC.

This clone has only a few counts. At the DNA level, this CDR3 is encoded by other sequences in the same sample as well. This rearrangement joins TRBV28 to TRBJ1-3; D possibly corresponds to TRBD1 (6 bases). This CDR3 region has 12 residues. Germline V gene sequence: CDR1 MDHEN, CDR2 SYDVKM. The ends were cut back, 3 bases at V and 7 bases at J, with 7 bases in the middle. Written as DNA, the CDR3 is TGTGCCAGCAGTTTTAGGGGGAACACCATATATTTT. Translation gives CASSFRGNTIYF.

This chain joins TRBV5-1 and TRBJ1-2; D is undetermined. Trimming took off 4 bases at V and 10 bases at J, with 14 bases between the two ends. CDR3 length equals 12 residues. The germline CDR1 and CDR2 sequences are SGHRS and YFSETQ. CDR3 bases: TGCGCCAGCAGCGTAGGAGGGCCCAACTACACCTTC. This codes for CASSVGGPNYTF.

This chain links TRBV5-1 with TRBJ2-3; no clear D. The germline V gene has CDR1 SGHRS and CDR2 YFSETQ. The V and J ends lost 0 bases and 0 bases respectively, with 8 bases between them. The CDR3 runs to 15 residues. The DNA of the CDR3 is TGCGCCAGCAGCTTGGAAATATCTAGCACAGATACGCAGTATTTT. Translated, it gives CASSLEISSTDTQYF.

The chain joins TRBV4-2 to TRBJ2-1; TRBD2 matches at 10 bases. Germline V gives CDR1 LGHNA, CDR2 YNFKEQ. J was trimmed by 11 bases and V by 0 bases; bases with no gene match: 16. The CDR3 totals 18 residues. The CDR3 DNA reads TGTGCCAGCAGCCAAGATGCCCGCAGCGGGGGGGCCGACGATAAGCAGTTCTTC. Encoded protein: CASSQDARSGGADDKQFF.

The chain links TRBV28 to TRBJ1-1; D gene ambiguous. Germline CDR1 is MDHEN and CDR2 is SYDVKM. The CDR3 is 13 amino acids. Trimming removed 3 bases at V and 2 bases at J, with 7 bases between. The CDR3 region has the DNA TGTGCCAGCAGTTTGGGGAGTAACACTGAAGCTTTCTTT. Protein sequence: CASSLGSNTEAFF.

This clone came up once. The chain joins TRBV27 to TRBJ2-3, with 10 positions matching TRBD2. V was pared by 2 bases and J by 0 bases, with 5 bases of the junction left unmatched. CDR3 length equals 17 residues. Germline values: CDR1 MNHEY, CDR2 SMNVEV (reference sequence). The CDR3 protein is CASSLRLAGTSTDTQYF. The CDR3 bases are TGTGCCAGCAGTTTACGACTAGCGGGCACTAGCACAGATACGCAGTATTTT.

This clone came up once. The V call is TRBV11-3, the J call TRBJ2-1, with D maybe TRBD2 (5 bases). V lost 5 bases, J lost 4 bases, and 15 bases lay in between. Per the germline V gene, CDR1 is SGHNT and CDR2 is YENEEA. The CDR3 has 15 residues. The CDR3 reads CASSLGLSGYNEQFF. For the CDR3, the DNA is TGTGCCAGCAGCCTAGGACTTTCTGGTTACAATGAGCAGTTCTTC.

The chain employs TRBV9 and TRBJ2-2; D not certain. V shed 0 bases and J shed 4 bases, with 7 bases lying between them. CDR1 and CDR2 (germline): SGDLS, YYNGEE. This CDR3 has 14 residues. As DNA, the CDR3 is TGTGCCAGCAGCGTAGACACCCGCACCGGGGAGCTGTTTTTT. Translation gives CASSVDTRTGELFF.

V is TRBV5-4 and J is TRBJ2-2, with D perhaps matching TRBD1 (5 bases). The V gene's germline CDR1 is SGHNT and CDR2 YYREEE (reference sequence). The CDR3 has 17 amino acids. Trimming shortened V by 4 bases and J by 0 bases, and 16 bases separated the two germline ends. CDR3 in amino acids: CASSPIYRTTNTGELFF. Written as DNA, the CDR3 is TGTGCCAGCAGCCCAATCTACAGGACAACGAACACCGGGGAGCTGTTTTTT.

This chain uses TRBV4-1 with TRBJ2-7, with a tentative D call TRBD1 (5 bases). V shed 0 bases and J shed 3 bases, with 12 bases lying between them. The CDR3 is 15 amino acids. Germline CDR1 reads MGHRA; CDR2 reads YSYEKL. As DNA, the CDR3 is TGCGCCAGCAGCCAAGAGCCAGGACAACTCTACGAGCAGTACTTC. The encoded protein is CASSQEPGQLYEQYF.

The rearrangement uses TRBV19 and TRBJ1-5, with unresolved D. The CDR3 runs 13 residues. V lost 5 bases, J lost 7 bases, and 12 bases lay in between. Germline assignment: CDR1 LNHDA and CDR2 SQIVND (reference sequence). The CDR3 region is CASSLEVGQPQHF. The CDR3 region has the DNA TGTGCCAGTAGTTTGGAGGTCGGACAGCCCCAGCATTTT. Variable domain in full (rest from reference TRBV19 and TRBJ1-5): DGGITQSPKYLFRKEGQNVTLSCEQNLNHDAMYWYRQDPGQGLRLIYYSQIVNDFQKGDIAEGYSVSREKKESFPLTVTSAQKNPTAFYLCASSLEVGQPQHFGDGTRLSIL.

The chain employs TRBV18 and TRBJ1-2; D ambiguous. With 3 bases removed from V and 7 bases from J, the gap between germline ends came to 18 bases. Per the germline V gene, CDR1 is KGHSH and CDR2 is LQKENI. The CDR3 contains 15 residues. Written as DNA, the CDR3 is TGTGCCAGCTCACCGTCGGGTGTACCGGGTTTTGGCTACACCTTC. Translated, it gives CASSPSGVPGFGYTF.

The V gene is TRBV9, the J gene TRBJ2-1; 8 bases are shared with TRBD1. Germline V gene sequence: CDR1 SGDLS, CDR2 YYNGEE. The length of the CDR3 is 16 residues. The junction had 8 bases not matched to a gene; V was cut back by 3 bases and J by 3 bases. CDR3 residues: CASSDRTGISYNEQFF. CDR3 nucleotide sequence: TGTGCCAGCAGCGACCGGACAGGGATAAGCTACAATGAGCAGTTCTTC.

The chain has TRBV9 and TRBJ1-6; D remains ambiguous. The CDR3 covers 17 residues. V lost 4 bases, J lost 4 bases, and 18 bases lay in between. CDR1 SGDLS and CDR2 YYNGEE come from the germline V gene. The CDR3 reads CASSTFEGEGYNSPLHF. For the CDR3, the DNA is TGTGCCAGCAGCACCTTTGAGGGTGAGGGTTATAATTCACCCCTCCACTTT.

This chain links TRBV7-6 with TRBJ1-1, with a possible D match to TRBD1 (5 bases). The ends were cut back, 5 bases at V and 3 bases at J, with 19 bases in the middle. CDR1 and CDR2 (germline): SGHVS, FNYEAQ. CDR3 length: 16 residues. In nucleotides, the CDR3 is TGTGCCAGCAGCCTAGAGGCAGGGAAGCTGGACACTGAAGCTTTCTTT. Translating gives CASSLEAGKLDTEAFF.

The V and J genes are TRBV5-4 and TRBJ1-1; 8 bases line up with TRBD1. V gave up 2 bases and J gave up 1 base; unmatched junction bases: 1. Germline V gene lookup returns CDR1 SGHNT and CDR2 YYREEE (reference sequence). The CDR3 length is 14 residues. For the CDR3, the DNA is TGTGCCAGCAGCTTACAGGGGGGGAACACTGAAGCTTTCTTT. Protein product: CASSLQGGNTEAFF. Using reference TRBV5-4 and TRBJ1-1 for the parts outside the CDR3, the full variable domain is ETGVTQSPTHLIKTRGQQVTLRCSSQSGHNTVSWYQQALGQGPQFIFQYYREEENGRGNFPPRFSGLQFPNYSSELNVNALELDDSALYLCASSLQGGNTEAFFGQGTRLTVV.

The rearrangement links TRBV6-5 to TRBJ1-1, with D maybe TRBD1 (6 bases). V lost 2 bases to trimming and J lost 2 bases, with 15 bases between them. Germline V CDR1 and CDR2: MNHEY, SVGAGI. This CDR3 spans 16 amino acids. The CDR3 DNA reads TGTGCCAGCAGTTACGGCTCCGTACAGGGTAACACTGAAGCTTTCTTT. Translated, it gives CASSYGSVQGNTEAFF.

The chain has TRBV5-6 and TRBJ1-4, with 10 bases matching TRBD1. This CDR3 spans 15 amino acids. From germline, CDR1 is SGHDT and CDR2 YYEEEE. The V and J ends lost 1 base and 7 bases, in that order; junction bases with no gene match: 4. CDR3 region: CASSLRDRGGEKLFF. The DNA for the CDR3 is TGTGCCAGCAGCTTGCGGGACAGGGGAGGTGAAAAACTGTTTTTT.

The chain couples TRBV7-3 to TRBJ2-2, with 7 bases identical to TRBD1. Losses at the gene ends were 5 bases for V and 1 base for J; bases not matched to a gene: 4. The CDR3 consists of 15 residues. Germline V gene data show CDR1 as SGHTA and CDR2 as FQGTGA. CDR3 nucleotides: TGTGCCAGCAGCACCCGGACAGGGAACACCGGGGAGCTGTTTTTT. The encoded protein is CASSTRTGNTGELFF.

The table lists this clone with a few counts. The chain employs TRBV5-6 and TRBJ1-1; 7 positions match TRBD1. The CDR3 contains 17 residues. CDR1 is SGHDT and CDR2 is YYEEEE in the germline V gene. The V and J ends lost 0 bases and 7 bases, in that order; junction bases with no gene match: 15. The CDR3 DNA follows: TGTGCCAGCAGCTTGGTTCTGGGTGAGGGTCGACAGGGTGAAGCTTTCTTT. Protein sequence: CASSLVLGEGRQGEAFF.

The J gene is TRBJ1-6, the V gene TRBV27, with D maybe TRBD1 (5 bases). The CDR3 covers 14 residues. The V end was cut by 6 bases, the J end by 9 bases, with 15 bases between. The germline CDR1 and CDR2 sequences are MNHEY and SMNVEV (reference sequence). This CDR3 reads CASRTGTGGSPLHF. The CDR3 nucleotides are TGTGCCAGCAGAACCGGGACGGGGGGTTCACCCCTCCACTTT.

This sequence joins TRBV5-6 and TRBJ2-2; 12 nucleotides agree with TRBD1. The CDR3 consists of 15 residues. The germline V gene has CDR1 SGHDT and CDR2 YYEEEE. Trimming at V came to 3 bases and at J to 5 bases, leaving 2 bases not matched to a gene. CDR3 nucleotides: TGTGCCAGCAGCTGGGACAGGGGGCGTACCGGGGAGCTGTTTTTT. Translation gives CASSWDRGRTGELFF.

The chain links TRBV27 to TRBJ1-2, with 10 nucleotides matching TRBD1. CDR1 and CDR2 (germline): MNHEY, SMNVEV (reference sequence). The CDR3 is 15 amino acids. Trimming removed 5 bases from V and 4 bases from J; junction bases left unmatched: 7. CDR3 residues: CASSGWDRGGYGYTF. CDR3 in DNA: TGTGCCAGCAGTGGATGGGACAGGGGCGGCTATGGCTACACCTTC.

This chain joins TRBV5-1 and TRBJ2-7; no firm D call. There are 15 residues in the CDR3. V shed 0 bases and J shed 4 bases, with 14 bases lying between them. Per the germline V gene, CDR1 is SGHRS and CDR2 is YFSETQ. CDR3 in amino acids: CASSLEEAGLYEQYF. The CDR3 region has the DNA TGCGCCAGCAGCTTGGAGGAAGCAGGATTATACGAGCAGTACTTC.